Listed below are T cell receptor beta chains from one sample, sequenced in a study of blood T cell repertoires in COVID-19. TCRdb's copy holds only in-frame clones and misses some; the assay was immunoSEQ multiplex PCR. The sample lists 190,000 or so clones; roughly 81% were seen once. What was sequenced was peripheral blood. The receptors come from a woman at least 80 years old with COVID-19, enrolled during active disease. Both conserved end residues are part of each CDR3. D genes are given only for firm matches. Clone size, where shown, is once, few, many, or a class for clones that have expanded.

d_call | clone_size | j_call | v_call | cdr3_aa | cdr3_nt
. | . | TRBJ1-1 | TRBV29-1 | CSVDRVLNTEAFF | TGCAGCGTTGACAGGGTACTTAACACTGAAGCTTTCTTT
TRBD2 | . | TRBJ2-5 | TRBV19 | CASSQIAGLQETQYF | TGTGCCAGTAGTCAGATAGCGGGCTTACAAGAGACCCAGTACTTC
. | once | TRBJ1-1 | TRBV27 | CASSRSPMNTEAFF | TGTGCCAGCAGTCGTAGCCCCATGAACACTGAAGCTTTCTTT
. | once | TRBJ1-5 | TRBV7-9 | CASSPDGPNQPQHF | TGTGCCAGCAGCCCCGATGGGCCCAATCAGCCCCAGCATTTT
. | . | TRBJ2-7 | TRBV6-5 | CASSYSGGGGGYEQYF | TGTGCCAGCAGTTACTCGGGCGGAGGGGGCGGGTACGAGCAGTACTTC
TRBD1 | many | TRBJ2-5 | TRBV28 | CASSSGTGVRTQYF | TGTGCCAGCAGTTCCGGGACAGGGGTTCGGACCCAGTACTTC
. | . | TRBJ2-7 | TRBV13 | CASSSRLAYEQYF | TGTGCCAGCAGCTCCCGCCTAGCCTACGAGCAGTACTTC
. | . | TRBJ2-5 | TRBV5-1 | CASSPGVSLETQYF | TGCGCCAGCAGCCCGGGAGTTAGCTTAGAGACCCAGTACTTC
. | . | TRBJ2-7 | TRBV5-4 | CASSLAGQGNYEQYF | TGTGCCAGCAGCTTGGCGGGGCAGGGGAACTACGAGCAGTACTTC
TRBD1 | . | TRBJ1-2 | TRBV18 | CASSPLRQGEGTGYGYTF | TGTGCCAGCTCACCACTTCGACAGGGAGAAGGCACTGGCTATGGCTACACCTTC
TRBD1 | . | TRBJ1-1 | TRBV10-3 | CAIRPGTGGRGTEAFF | TGTGCCATCAGGCCCGGGACAGGGGGCAGGGGGACTGAAGCTTTCTTT
TRBD1 | . | TRBJ2-1 | TRBV5-4 | CASSVGQGIDNEQFF | TGTGCCAGCAGCGTGGGACAGGGGATCGACAATGAGCAGTTCTTC
TRBD2 | . | TRBJ2-5 | TRBV27 | CASSLASGSSQETQYF | TGTGCCAGCAGTTTAGCTAGCGGATCAAGTCAAGAGACCCAGTACTTC
TRBD1 | . | TRBJ2-6 | TRBV3-1/TRBV3-2 | CASSRDSSGANVLTF | TGTGCCAGCAGCCGGGACAGCTCTGGGGCCAACGTCCTGACTTTC
TRBD1 | . | TRBJ1-2 | TRBV9 | CASSRRDRGLDGYTF | TGTGCCAGCAGCCGTAGGGACAGGGGGCTGGACGGCTACACCTTC
. | . | TRBJ1-2 | TRBV19 | CASSMGPGQLYGYTF | TGTGCCAGTAGTATGGGCCCCGGACAGCTCTATGGCTACACCTTC
. | . | TRBJ2-7 | TRBV27 | CASSIHRDYEQYF | TGTGCCAGCAGTATACACAGGGATTACGAGCAGTACTTC
. | . | TRBJ2-1 | TRBV5-4 | CASSLDSSTYNEQFF | TGTGCCAGCAGCTTGGACAGCTCAACCTACAATGAGCAGTTCTTC
. | . | TRBJ1-2 | TRBV24-1 | CATSAWEDYGYTF | TGTGCCACCAGTGCCTGGGAGGACTATGGCTACACCTTC
. | . | TRBJ1-2 | TRBV3-1/TRBV3-2 | CASSQEPENYGYTF | TGTGCCAGCAGCCAAGAACCGGAGAACTATGGCTACACCTTC
. | once | TRBJ1-4 | TRBV2 | CASSTVINEKLFF | TGTGCCAGCAGTACGGTTATAAATGAAAAACTGTTTTTT
. | few | TRBJ2-1 | TRBV27 | CASSLDLGGYNEQFF | TGTGCCAGCAGTCTAGACCTGGGGGGCTACAATGAGCAGTTCTTC
TRBD2 | few | TRBJ2-7 | TRBV7-2 | CASSAGTILSSYEQYF | TGTGCCAGCAGCGCCGGGACTATCCTATCCTCCTACGAGCAGTACTTC
TRBD1 | . | TRBJ2-3 | TRBV7-9 | CASSQGQGWVTDTQYF | TGTGCCAGCAGCCAAGGACAGGGATGGGTCACAGATACGCAGTATTTT
TRBD2 | . | TRBJ2-5 | TRBV9 | CASSETSGGAETQYF | TGTGCCAGCAGCGAGACTAGCGGGGGGGCTGAGACCCAGTACTTC
TRBD1 | . | TRBJ2-2 | TRBV18 | CASSFDRANTGELFF | TGTGCCAGCTCATTCGACAGGGCGAACACCGGGGAGCTGTTTTTT
. | medium-sized | TRBJ1-3 | TRBV4-1 | CASSRTRGGGNTIYF | TGCGCCAGCAGCCGGACTAGGGGTGGTGGAAACACCATATATTTT
. | few | TRBJ2-2 | TRBV3-1/TRBV3-2 | CASSPWRGRRGNTGELFF | TGTGCCAGCAGCCCATGGCGAGGGAGGCGGGGGAACACCGGGGAGCTGTTTTTT
. | . | TRBJ1-1 | TRBV19 | CASSIGGGHTEAFF | TGTGCCAGTAGTATCGGTGGCGGGCACACTGAAGCTTTCTTT
. | . | TRBJ2-2 | TRBV6-6 | CASSYSLGLVAGELFF | TGTGCCAGCAGTTACTCACTGGGGCTAGTGGCCGGGGAGCTGTTTTTT
. | once | TRBJ2-7 | TRBV7-2 | CASSLAIGGSYEQYF | TGTGCCAGCAGCTTAGCGATCGGGGGCTCCTACGAGCAGTACTTC
TRBD1 | . | TRBJ1-2 | TRBV11-2 | CASSWGGTGIRYTF | TGTGCCAGCAGTTGGGGCGGGACAGGGATCCGCTACACCTTC
TRBD1 | once | TRBJ2-7 | TRBV19 | CASSPTDRARDEQYF | TGTGCCAGTAGTCCCACGGACAGGGCCCGGGACGAGCAGTACTTC
. | . | TRBJ2-5 | TRBV2 | CASSSEQETQYF | TGTGCCAGCAGTAGCGAACAAGAGACCCAGTACTTC
. | . | TRBJ2-1 | TRBV27 | CASSGGAGTYNEQFF | TGTGCCAGCAGTGGGGGGGCAGGGACTTACAATGAGCAGTTCTTC
TRBD2 | . | TRBJ2-1 | TRBV28 | CASSGTSSGSYNEQFF | TGTGCCAGCAGTGGGACTAGCAGTGGCTCCTACAATGAGCAGTTCTTC
TRBD1 | few | TRBJ2-7 | TRBV6-5 | CASWDRGWGEQYF | TGTGCCAGCTGGGACAGGGGCTGGGGGGAGCAGTACTTC
TRBD1 | . | TRBJ2-1 | TRBV10-3 | CAISTTGTGSYNEQFF | TGTGCCATCAGTACAACCGGGACAGGGTCCTACAATGAGCAGTTCTTC
. | once | TRBJ2-7 | TRBV4-1 | CASSQGADSSYEQYF | TGCGCCAGCAGCCAAGGTGCGGACTCCTCCTACGAGCAGTACTTC
. | . | TRBJ1-1 | TRBV13 | CASSSGGNTEAFF | TGTGCCAGCAGCTCGGGAGGGAACACTGAAGCTTTCTTT
. | . | TRBJ1-2 | TRBV29-1 | CSVDTGTGYTF | TGCAGCGTTGACACGGGGACAGGCTACACCTTC
TRBD2 | . | TRBJ2-1 | TRBV11-3 | CASSFISGGYNEQFF | TGTGCCAGCAGCTTTATCAGCGGGGGGTACAATGAGCAGTTCTTC
. | . | TRBJ2-3 | TRBV2 | CASSAWPDTQYF | TGTGCCAGCAGTGCCTGGCCAGATACGCAGTATTTT
. | . | TRBJ2-2 | TRBV5-1 | CASSWTFGLNGELFF | TGCGCCAGCAGCTGGACTTTTGGGCTGAACGGGGAGCTGTTTTTT